The source of this T cell receptor (beta chain) is a study of T-cell reconstitution after alpha-beta-depleted transplantation in children. This clonotype appeared many times. This CDR3 is built from 12 residues. The ends were cut back, 7 bases at V and 6 bases at J, with 11 bases in the middle. Per the germline V gene, CDR1 is MNHEY and CDR2 is SVGEGT. Preparation of the TCRbeta library involved a method that used unique molecular identifiers. TCRdb passed the PCR reads through MiXCR, listing each CDR3 protein once. The sample includes some 590,000 distinct CDR3 sequences, roughly a tenth of them seen just once.

This material consisted of PBMCs from the stem cell graft donor, taken from the stem cell graft. The chain recombines TRBV6-2 or TRBV6-3 with TRBJ2-3; perhaps TRBD2 as D (5 bases). The clonotype originates from a human donor who donated a stem cell graft to a child with acute myeloid leukemia. The DNA for the CDR3 is TGTGCCAGCACCCAGCGAGGGGATACGCAGTATTTT. This gives the protein CASTQRGDTQYF.